These T cell receptor beta chains were read from a single sample in a study of CXCR3-negative and CXCR3-positive naive CD8 T cells. One entry per CDR3 protein, without DNA, is what TCRdb gives after re-calling the 5' RACE reads. The table lists some 56,000 distinct CDR3 sequences. The sequenced sample consisted of memory CD8+ T cells from blood. The receptors derive from a human donor in good health. Some clones in this sample may be carry-over from other donors' samples. Each CDR3 is given with its conserved first and last residue. Part of the rows lack a size; the others show once, few, many or a class for expanded clones.

V: TRBV28
J: TRBJ2-7
size: NA
CDR3: CASSARDRAYEQYF

V: TRBV12-3/TRBV12-4
J: TRBJ2-1
size: NA
CDR3: CASSLTQGPPNNEQFF

V: TRBV7-6
J: TRBJ2-1
size: NA
CDR3: CASSGDDNEQFF

V: TRBV5-5
J: TRBJ2-7
size: NA
CDR3: CASSLIIGFHEQYF

V: TRBV7-2
J: TRBJ1-1
size: NA
CDR3: CASSLVGGEAFF

V: TRBV27
J: TRBJ2-1
size: NA
CDR3: CASSPGLTVFGQFF

V: TRBV20-1
J: TRBJ2-2
size: NA
CDR3: CSARDNIRTGTNTGELFF

V: TRBV29-1
J: TRBJ2-3
size: NA
CDR3: CSVEGWQRGSTDTQYF

V: TRBV29-1
J: TRBJ2-7
size: NA
CDR3: CSVEWGNYEQYF

V: TRBV5-5
J: TRBJ2-7
size: NA
CDR3: CASSLRVNTYEQYF

V: TRBV3-1
J: TRBJ2-7
size: NA
CDR3: CASSHGGGVEQYF

V: TRBV5-1
J: TRBJ2-1
size: NA
CDR3: CASSFSQGAANEQFF

V: TRBV6-2/TRBV6-3
J: TRBJ2-1
size: NA
CDR3: CASSKLGHALRDRTSFSYNEQFF

V: TRBV3-1
J: TRBJ2-3
size: NA
CDR3: CASSQGLRRADTQYF

V: TRBV4-2
J: TRBJ2-2
size: NA
CDR3: CASSQDQGPAGELFF

V: TRBV6-6
J: TRBJ2-1
size: NA
CDR3: CASSYPGTAAEQFF

V: TRBV18
J: TRBJ1-1
size: hyperexpanded
CDR3: CASSPSEAEAFF

V: TRBV29-1
J: TRBJ2-7
size: NA
CDR3: CSVPWGAYEQYF

V: TRBV7-6
J: TRBJ1-1
size: NA
CDR3: CASSSRQGLGTEAFF

V: TRBV29-1
J: TRBJ2-3
size: NA
CDR3: CSIPSGGTDTQYF

V: TRBV27
J: TRBJ2-7
size: NA
CDR3: CASSSVTSTSYEQYF

V: TRBV29-1
J: TRBJ2-7
size: NA
CDR3: CSVEIRGLGGYEQYF

V: TRBV5-6
J: TRBJ2-5
size: NA
CDR3: CASSLGPSFSATRGEETQYF